This paragraph reports one T cell receptor (beta chain). Antigen: not known. The data derive from a study of blood T cells in healthy people across ages. Overall study findings and caveats: In older individuals, TCR beta diversity per million T cells was lower, falling roughly linearly with age.

Trimming shortened V by 3 bases and J by 0 bases, and 17 bases separated the two germline ends. The CDR3 is 17 amino acids. Healthy Caucasian individuals from Russia aged about 6 to 90 served as donors. Combining a sample-barcoded 5' primer with a J-beta primer mix, a second PCR ran for roughly 7 to 12 cycles. TCRdb reanalysed the 5' RACE reads using MiXCR and keeps one entry per CDR3 protein. The data show around 990,000 distinct CDR3 sequences, 30% to 40% seen once. This TCR came from a man between 18 and 29 years old in good health. The source material was blood. The genes are TRBV12-3 or TRBV12-4 and TRBJ1-2; no firm D call. The CDR3 here is CASSFSPGVRSNYGYTF. CDR3 sequence (DNA): TGTGCCAGCAGTTTTTCCCCCGGTGTTCGTTCTAACTATGGCTACACCTTC.